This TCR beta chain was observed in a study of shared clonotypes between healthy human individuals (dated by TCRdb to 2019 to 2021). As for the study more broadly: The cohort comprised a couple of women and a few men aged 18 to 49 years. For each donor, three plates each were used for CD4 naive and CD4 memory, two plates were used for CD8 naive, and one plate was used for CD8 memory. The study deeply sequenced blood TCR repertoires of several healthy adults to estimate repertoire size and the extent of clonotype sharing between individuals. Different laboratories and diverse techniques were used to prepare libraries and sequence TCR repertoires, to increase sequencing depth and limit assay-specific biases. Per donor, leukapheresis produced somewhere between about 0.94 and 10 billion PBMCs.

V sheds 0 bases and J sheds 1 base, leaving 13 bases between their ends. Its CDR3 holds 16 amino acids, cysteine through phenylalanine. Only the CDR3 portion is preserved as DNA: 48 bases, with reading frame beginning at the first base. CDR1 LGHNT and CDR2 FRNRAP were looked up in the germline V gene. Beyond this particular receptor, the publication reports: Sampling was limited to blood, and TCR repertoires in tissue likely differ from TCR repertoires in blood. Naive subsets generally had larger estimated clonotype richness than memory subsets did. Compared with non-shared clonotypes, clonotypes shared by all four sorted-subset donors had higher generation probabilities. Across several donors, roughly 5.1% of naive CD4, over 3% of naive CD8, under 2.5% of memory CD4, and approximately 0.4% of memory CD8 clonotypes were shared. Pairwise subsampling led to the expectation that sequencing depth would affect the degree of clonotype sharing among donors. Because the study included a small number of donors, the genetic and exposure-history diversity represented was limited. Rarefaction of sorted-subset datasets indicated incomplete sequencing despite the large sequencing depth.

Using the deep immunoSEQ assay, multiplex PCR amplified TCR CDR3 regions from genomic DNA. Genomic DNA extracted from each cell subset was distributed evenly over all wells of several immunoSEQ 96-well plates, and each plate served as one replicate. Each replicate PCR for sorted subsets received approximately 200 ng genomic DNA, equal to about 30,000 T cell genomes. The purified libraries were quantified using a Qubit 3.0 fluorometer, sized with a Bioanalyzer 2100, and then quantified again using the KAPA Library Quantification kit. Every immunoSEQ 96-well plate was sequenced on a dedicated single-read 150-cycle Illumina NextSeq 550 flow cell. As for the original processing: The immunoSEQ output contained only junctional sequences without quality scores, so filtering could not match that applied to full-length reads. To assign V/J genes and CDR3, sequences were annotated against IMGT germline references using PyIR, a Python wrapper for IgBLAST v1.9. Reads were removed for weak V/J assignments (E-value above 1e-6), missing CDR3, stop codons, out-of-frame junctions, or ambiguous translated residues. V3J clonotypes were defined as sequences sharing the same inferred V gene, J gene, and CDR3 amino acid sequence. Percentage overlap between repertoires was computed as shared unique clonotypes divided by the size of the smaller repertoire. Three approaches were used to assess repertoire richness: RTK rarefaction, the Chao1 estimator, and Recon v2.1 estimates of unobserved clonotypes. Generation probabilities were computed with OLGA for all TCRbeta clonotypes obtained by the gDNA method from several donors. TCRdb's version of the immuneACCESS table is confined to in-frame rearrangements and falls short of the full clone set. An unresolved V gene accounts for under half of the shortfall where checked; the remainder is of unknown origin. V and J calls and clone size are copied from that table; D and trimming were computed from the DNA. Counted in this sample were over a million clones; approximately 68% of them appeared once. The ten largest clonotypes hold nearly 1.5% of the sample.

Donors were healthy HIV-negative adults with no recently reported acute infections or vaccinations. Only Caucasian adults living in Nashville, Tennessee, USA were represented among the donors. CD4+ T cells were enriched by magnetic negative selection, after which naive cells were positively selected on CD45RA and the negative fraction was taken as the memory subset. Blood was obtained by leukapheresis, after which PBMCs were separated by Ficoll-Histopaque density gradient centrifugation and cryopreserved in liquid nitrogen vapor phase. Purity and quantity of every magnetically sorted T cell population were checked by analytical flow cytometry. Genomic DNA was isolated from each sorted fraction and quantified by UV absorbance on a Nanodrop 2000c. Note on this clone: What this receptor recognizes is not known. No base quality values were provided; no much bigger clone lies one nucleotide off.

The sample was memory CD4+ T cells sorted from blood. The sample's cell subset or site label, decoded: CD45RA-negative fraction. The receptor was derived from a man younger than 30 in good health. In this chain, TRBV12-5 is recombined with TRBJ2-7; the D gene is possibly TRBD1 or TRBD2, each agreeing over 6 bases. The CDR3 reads CASGLVIGGGSYEQYF. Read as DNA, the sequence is TGTGCTAGTGGTTTGGTAATTGGAGGGGGATCCTACGAGCAGTACTTC.